The TCR beta chain described here comes from a study of control samples from healthy donors and cancer patients. This table comes from immunoSEQ multiplex PCR, and its TCRdb copy is limited to in-frame clones, with some not included. In the table there are roughly 79,000 clones, roughly 80% of which are singletons. Germline CDR1 and CDR2: LGHNA and YSLEER. The CDR3 length is 19 residues. Trimming cost V 0 bases and J 1 base; bases outside gene matches: 7. This clonotype was sampled from a man aged 45 to 65 in good health. Sequencing input: blood. This sequence joins TRBV4-3 and TRBJ2-6, with 9 nucleotides matching TRBD1. For the CDR3, the DNA is TGCGCCAGCAGCCAAGATGGGGACAGGGTACCATCTGGGGCCAACGTCCTGACTTTC. Its translation: CASSQDGDRVPSGANVLTF.